This is a list of T cell receptor beta chains from one sample in a study of read filtering for tumor transcriptome and immune sequencing. TCRdb used MiXCR to reprocess the reads, holding one entry per CDR3 protein. The sample yields some 22,000 distinct CDR3 sequences, roughly 15% seen once. The specimen was a population of CD138-negative cells sorted from bone marrow. These receptors all stem from a donor aged 40 or over with multiple myeloma. CDR3s include the opening cysteine and the closing phenylalanine or tryptophan. The D gene is left open where the match is weak. Only part of the rows carry a size: once, few, many, or a class if the clone is expanded.

D | J | size | V | DNA | CDR3
- | TRBJ2-3 | - | TRBV18 | TGTGCCAGCTCGACAGCGGTTAGCACAGATACGCAGTATTTT | CASSTAVSTDTQYF
TRBD1 | TRBJ2-7 | - | TRBV5-1 | TGCGCCAGCAGCCGACAGGGGCAGTCCTACGAGCAGTACTTC | CASSRQGQSYEQYF
- | TRBJ1-5 | many | TRBV20-1 | TGCAGTGCTCCGGAGTATACCAGCAATCAGCCCCAGCATTTT | CSAPEYTSNQPQHF
- | TRBJ1-1 | many | TRBV7-9 | TGTGCCAGCAGCTTACTCCAACCTCATAACACTGAAGCTTTCTTT | CASSLLQPHNTEAFF
- | TRBJ1-1 | many | TRBV19 | TGTGCCAGTAGTATAGTTCCGGGGACTGAAGCTTTCTTT | CASSIVPGTEAFF
- | TRBJ2-1 | many | TRBV9 | TGTGCCAGCAGCGGAGACAGCAATGAGCAGTTCTTC | CASSGDSNEQFF
- | TRBJ2-1 | many | TRBV28 | TGTGCCAGCAGTTTAGGATACAATGAGCAGTTCTTC | CASSLGYNEQFF
- | TRBJ2-7 | many | TRBV5-1 | TGCGCCAGCAGCTTCGGGACCAACCGGGACGAGCAGTACTTC | CASSFGTNRDEQYF
- | TRBJ1-1 | - | TRBV20-1 | TGCAGTGCTGCAGAGGCTGAAGCTTTCTTT | CSAAEAEAFF
TRBD1 | TRBJ1-5 | many | TRBV20-1 | TGCAGTGCTAGAGTTCTCCCGGGACAGGAAGCCACTCAGCCCCAGCATTTT | CSARVLPGQEATQPQHF
- | TRBJ1-2 | many | TRBV24-1 | TGTGCCACCAGTGATTTGGATGGGGTTGATGGCTACACCTTC | CATSDLDGVDGYTF
TRBD2 | TRBJ2-2 | few | TRBV11-2 | TGTGCCAGCAGCTTACTCGGCTCGGGCGGGAGGAATGCCGGGGAGCTGTTTTTT | CASSLLGSGGRNAGELFF
- | TRBJ2-7 | - | TRBV9 | TGTGCCAGCAGCGTGTCTGGGGGTAGTATACACGAGCAGTACTTC | CASSVSGGSIHEQYF
TRBD2 | TRBJ2-1 | - | TRBV2 | TGTGCCAGCAGTGGTGTTAGCGGGAATTCCTACAATGAGCAGTTCTTC | CASSGVSGNSYNEQFF
TRBD1 | TRBJ2-7 | few | TRBV20-1 | TGCAGTGCAAACAGGGGGAGGCTATCCTACGAGCAGTACTTC | CSANRGRLSYEQYF
- | TRBJ2-7 | many | TRBV20-1 | TGCAGTGCCTGGCAGCTAAGCTCCTACGAGCAGTACTTC | CSAWQLSSYEQYF
- | TRBJ2-1 | many | TRBV28 | TGTGCCAGCAGTTTTAACCTGCTTCGGACTCTCAACCCTAGTGAGCAGTTCTTC | CASSFNLLRTLNPSEQFF